This entry lists 18 T cell receptor beta chains sequenced from one sample in a study of monozygotic twins with inflammatory bowel disease. TCRdb re-called the 5' RACE reads, yielding one record per CDR3 amino acid sequence without DNA. This sample's table has about 300,000 distinct CDR3 sequences. The source material was blood. These receptors originate from a human donor with ulcerative colitis or Crohn's disease, or a healthy co-twin of an affected twin (not recorded which).

V and J are TRBV19 and TRBJ1-5. The CDR3 covers 15 residues. The germline V gene encodes CDR1 LNHDA and CDR2 SQIVND (reference sequence). CDR3 sequence: CASNWREYSNQPQHF.

This chain uses TRBV7-2 with TRBJ2-1; TCRdb proposes TRBD2, but this gene call is untestable without DNA. Germline V gene data show CDR1 as SGHTA and CDR2 as FQGNSA. The CDR3 contains 16 residues. This CDR3 reads CASSFHSSTIIFEQFF.

The chain uses TRBV5-1 and TRBJ2-5; TCRdb gives TRBD1 as the D gene, but with no DNA this cannot be confirmed. Germline V lookup: CDR1 SGHRS, CDR2 YFSETQ. The CDR3 consists of 17 residues. CDR3 residues: CASSLVQASGFVETQYF.

V usage is TRBV7-9 and J usage is TRBJ2-7; TCRdb's D call, TRBD2, is unchecked because there is no DNA. This CDR3 is built from 14 residues. Germline V gene sequence: CDR1 SEHNR, CDR2 FQNEAQ (reference sequence). The CDR3 loop reads CASTPLAKTYEQYF.

The rearrangement uses TRBV6-2 or TRBV6-3 and TRBJ1-6; TCRdb names TRBD1, which stays unverified in the absence of DNA. CDR3 length equals 13 residues. Looked up from germline, CDR1 is MNHEY and CDR2 is SVGEGT. CDR3 in amino acids: CASRGDSNSPLHF.

The rearrangement links TRBV3-1 to TRBJ2-7. The CDR3 contains 12 residues. In germline, CDR1 is LGHDT, CDR2 YNNKEL (reference sequence). Here the CDR3 reads CASSQMTYEQYF.

J is TRBJ2-5 and V is TRBV5-1. From germline, CDR1 is SGHRS and CDR2 YFSETQ. The CDR3 length is 14 residues. This CDR3 is CASSDLAGGETQYF.

The rearrangement joins TRBV6-2 or TRBV6-3 to TRBJ2-7; TCRdb names TRBD1, which stays unverified in the absence of DNA. This CDR3 contains 15 residues. Per the germline V gene, CDR1 is MNHEY and CDR2 is SVGEGT. The CDR3 reads CASSSEAGKSYEQYF.

The chain employs TRBV6-5 and TRBJ1-4; TCRdb indicates TRBD1, and absent DNA this call remains unverified. This CDR3 is 15 amino acids long. CDR1 is MNHEY and CDR2 is SVGAGI in the germline V gene. The CDR3: CASSTRDRGNEKLFF.

The chain links TRBV5-6 to TRBJ1-6. Germline CDR1 reads SGHDT; CDR2 reads YYEEEE. The CDR3 is 14 amino acids. This CDR3 reads CASSLGDSNSPLHF.

CDR3 region: CSAPLRGRDYGYTF. The rearrangement joins TRBV20-1 to TRBJ1-2; TCRdb returns TRBD1, unconfirmable since there is no DNA. The CDR3 is 14 amino acids. Looked up from germline, CDR1 is DFQATT and CDR2 is SNEGSKA (reference sequence).

This chain connects TRBV6-2 or TRBV6-3 to TRBJ2-2; as DNA is missing, the TRBD1 call by TCRdb cannot be tested. The CDR3 is 14 amino acids. CDR1 is MNHEY and CDR2 is SVGEGT in the germline V gene. The CDR3 is CASTRDRGAGELFF.

The chain uses TRBV20-1 and TRBJ2-1; TCRdb's assignment of TRBD2 cannot be checked, as there is no DNA. Germline values: CDR1 DFQATT, CDR2 SNEGSKA (reference sequence). This CDR3 is built from 13 residues. The CDR3 sequence is CSARVGGRDEQFF.

This sequence joins TRBV20-1 and TRBJ2-2. The CDR3 is 15 amino acids. Germline V gene data show CDR1 as DFQATT and CDR2 as SNEGSKA (reference sequence). CDR3 loop: CSARPARSNTGELFF.

The rearrangement joins TRBV2 to TRBJ1-5. The V gene's germline CDR1 is SNHLY and CDR2 FYNNEI. This CDR3 is 13 amino acids long. The CDR3 region is CASTGYSNQPQHF.

The gene calls are TRBV7-9 and TRBJ2-3; the D call from TCRdb, TRBD2, cannot be confirmed without DNA. The CDR3 runs 16 residues. Germline V CDR1 and CDR2: SEHNR, FQNEAQ (reference sequence). The CDR3 loop is CASSFLTSGRTDTQYF.

The chain joins TRBV18 to TRBJ2-1; the TRBD2 assignment by TCRdb is unverifiable without DNA. Germline V lookup: CDR1 KGHSH, CDR2 LQKENI. The CDR3 loop spans 14 amino acids. This CDR3 reads CASARDYTYNEQFF.

The rearrangement joins TRBV4-3 to TRBJ2-3; without DNA, the TCRdb call of TRBD1 cannot be checked. CDR3 length: 14 residues. CDR1 LGHNA and CDR2 YSLEER come from the germline V gene. CDR3 residues: CASSQDRGADTQYF.